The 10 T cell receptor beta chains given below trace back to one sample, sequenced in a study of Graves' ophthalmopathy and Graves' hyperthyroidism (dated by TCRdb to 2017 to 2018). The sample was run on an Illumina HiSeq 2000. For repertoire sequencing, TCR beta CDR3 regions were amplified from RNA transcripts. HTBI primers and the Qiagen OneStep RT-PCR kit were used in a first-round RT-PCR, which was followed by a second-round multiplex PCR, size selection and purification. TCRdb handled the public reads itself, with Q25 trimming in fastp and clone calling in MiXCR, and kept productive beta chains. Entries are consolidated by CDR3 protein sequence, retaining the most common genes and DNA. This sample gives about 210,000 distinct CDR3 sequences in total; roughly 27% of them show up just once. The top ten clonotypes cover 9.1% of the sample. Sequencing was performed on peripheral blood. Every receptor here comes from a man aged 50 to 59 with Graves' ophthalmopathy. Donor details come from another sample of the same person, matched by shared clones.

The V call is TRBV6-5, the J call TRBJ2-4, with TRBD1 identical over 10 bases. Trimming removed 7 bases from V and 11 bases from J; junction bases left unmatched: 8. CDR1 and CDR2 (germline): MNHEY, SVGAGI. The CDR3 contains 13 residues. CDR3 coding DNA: TGTGCCAGCACTACCGAGGACAGGGGGGTTCAGTACTTC. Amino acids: CASTTEDRGVQYF.

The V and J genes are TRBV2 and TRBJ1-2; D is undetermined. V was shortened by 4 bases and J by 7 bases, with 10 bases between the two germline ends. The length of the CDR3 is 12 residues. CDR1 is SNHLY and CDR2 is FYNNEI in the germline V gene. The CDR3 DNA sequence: TGTGCCAGCAGTGGACGCTTTTTTGGCTACACCTTC. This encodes CASSGRFFGYTF.

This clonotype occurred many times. In DNA form, the CDR3 reads TGTGCCAGCAGCTTAGCGGGTACAGATCATCAGCCCCAGCATTTT. Protein: CASSLAGTDHQPQHF. This chain connects TRBV7-9 to TRBJ1-5; D unclear. Per germline, CDR1 SEHNR and CDR2 FQNEAQ (reference sequence). V lost 0 bases and J 5 bases, leaving 11 bases between the germline ends. This CDR3 comprises 15 residues.

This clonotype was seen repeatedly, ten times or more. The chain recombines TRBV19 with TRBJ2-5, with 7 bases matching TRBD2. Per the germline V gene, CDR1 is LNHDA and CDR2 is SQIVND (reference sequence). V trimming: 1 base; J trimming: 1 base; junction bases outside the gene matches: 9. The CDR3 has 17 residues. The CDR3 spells CASSIGPFGLGQETQYF. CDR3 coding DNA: TGTGCCAGTAGTATAGGCCCTTTTGGACTAGGCCAAGAGACCCAGTACTTC. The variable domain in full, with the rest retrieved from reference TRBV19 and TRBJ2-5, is DGGITQSPKYLFRKEGQNVTLSCEQNLNHDAMYWYRQDPGQGLRLIYYSQIVNDFQKGDIAEGYSVSREKKESFPLTVTSAQKNPTAFYLCASSIGPFGLGQETQYFGPGTRLLVL.

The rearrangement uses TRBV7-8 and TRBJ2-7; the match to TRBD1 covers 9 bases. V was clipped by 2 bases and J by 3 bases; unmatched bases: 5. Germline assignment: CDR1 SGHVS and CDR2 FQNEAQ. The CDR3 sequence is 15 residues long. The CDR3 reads CASSLIWDRVYEQYF. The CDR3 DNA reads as TGTGCCAGCAGCTTAATATGGGACAGGGTCTACGAGCAGTACTTC.

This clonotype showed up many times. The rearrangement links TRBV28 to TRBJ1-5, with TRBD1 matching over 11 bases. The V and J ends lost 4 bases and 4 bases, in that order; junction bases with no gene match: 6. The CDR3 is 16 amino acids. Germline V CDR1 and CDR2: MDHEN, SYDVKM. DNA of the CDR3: TGTGCCAGCAGTTGGGGACAGGGGGAGTGGAATCAGCCCCAGCATTTT. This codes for CASSWGQGEWNQPQHF.

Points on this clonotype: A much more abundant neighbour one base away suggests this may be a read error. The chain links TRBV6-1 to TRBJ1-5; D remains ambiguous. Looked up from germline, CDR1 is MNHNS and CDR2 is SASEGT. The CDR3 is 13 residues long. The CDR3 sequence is CASGERSNQPQHF. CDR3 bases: TGTGCCAGCGGTGAGCGGAGCAATCAGCCCCAGCATTTT.

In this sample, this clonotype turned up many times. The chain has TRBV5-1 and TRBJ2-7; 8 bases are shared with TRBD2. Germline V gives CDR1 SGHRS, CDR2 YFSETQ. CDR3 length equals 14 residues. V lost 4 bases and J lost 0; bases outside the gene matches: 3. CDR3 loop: CASSVAGSSYEQYF. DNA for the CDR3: TGCGCCAGCAGCGTAGCGGGAAGCTCCTACGAGCAGTACTTC. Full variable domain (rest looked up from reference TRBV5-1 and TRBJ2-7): KAGVTQTPRYLIKTRGQQVTLSCSPISGHRSVSWYQQTPGQGLQFLFEYFSETQRNKGNFPGRFSGRQFSNSRSEMNVSTLELGDSALYLCASSVAGSSYEQYFGPGTRLTVT.

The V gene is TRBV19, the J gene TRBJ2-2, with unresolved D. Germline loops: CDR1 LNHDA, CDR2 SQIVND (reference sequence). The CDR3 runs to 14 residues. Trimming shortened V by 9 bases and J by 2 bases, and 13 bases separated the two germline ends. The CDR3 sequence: CASMWTLNTGELFF. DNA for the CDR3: TGTGCCAGCATGTGGACCCTAAACACCGGGGAGCTGTTTTTT.

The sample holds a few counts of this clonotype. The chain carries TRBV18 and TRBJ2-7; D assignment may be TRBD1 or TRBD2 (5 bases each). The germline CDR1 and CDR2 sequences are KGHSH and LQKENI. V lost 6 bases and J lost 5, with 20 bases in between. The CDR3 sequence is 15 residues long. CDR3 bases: TGTGCCAGCTCCCATTATCGGGTCAGGGAGAACGAGCAGTACTTC. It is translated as CASSHYRVRENEQYF.